This record covers a single TCR beta chain. The antigen remains unidentified. Using constant-segment primers, 5'RACE produced TCR alpha and TCR beta cDNA libraries carrying sample barcodes and UMIs. From the 5' RACE reads, TCRdb called clonotypes with MiXCR, one entry per CDR3 protein. The sample holds approximately 410,000 distinct CDR3 sequences, under 25% seen once. These data are taken from a study of T-cell memory formation after mild COVID-19. Study-wide results and limits: Clones that contracted clustered mainly in CM and EM if CD4+ and in EMRA if CD8+. Memory from before infection featured some responding clones, which suggests cross-reactive memory joined.

The sequenced sample was PBMCs or a T cell subset sorted from them (not recorded which). This TCR was sampled from an adult woman who had mild COVID-19 (a few samples of this study predate the infection). Cell type and time point are not known.

The CDR3 sequence: CASSPNSYGYTF. Here the CDR3 DNA reads TGTGCCAGCAGTCCGAACAGCTATGGCTACACCTTC. This chain links TRBV12-3 or TRBV12-4 with TRBJ1-2; D gene ambiguous. CDR3 length: 12 residues. With 5 bases removed from V and 4 bases from J, the gap between germline ends came to 8 bases.